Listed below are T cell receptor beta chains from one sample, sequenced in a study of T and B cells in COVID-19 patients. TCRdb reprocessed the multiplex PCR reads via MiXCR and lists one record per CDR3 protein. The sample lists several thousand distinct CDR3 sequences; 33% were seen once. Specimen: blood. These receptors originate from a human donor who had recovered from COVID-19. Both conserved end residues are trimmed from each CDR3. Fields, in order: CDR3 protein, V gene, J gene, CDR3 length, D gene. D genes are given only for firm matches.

CDR3aa: ASSLVDRVEQY
v_gene: TRBV5-6
j_gene: TRBJ2-7
len: 11
d_gene: -

CDR3aa: ASRASGDNEQF
v_gene: TRBV6-5
j_gene: TRBJ2-1
len: 11
d_gene: TRBD2

CDR3aa: ASTRVSGSSSGELF
v_gene: TRBV6-6
j_gene: TRBJ2-2
len: 14
d_gene: TRBD2

CDR3aa: ASSPSWADNEQF
v_gene: TRBV5-4
j_gene: TRBJ2-1
len: 12
d_gene: -

CDR3aa: ASSEEAGEHNEQF
v_gene: TRBV6-4
j_gene: TRBJ2-1
len: 13
d_gene: TRBD2

CDR3aa: ASSDSMADTQY
v_gene: TRBV6-4
j_gene: TRBJ2-3
len: 11
d_gene: -

CDR3aa: ASSLAQVYEQY
v_gene: TRBV5-5
j_gene: TRBJ2-7
len: 11
d_gene: -

CDR3aa: ASRGGQTNEKLF
v_gene: TRBV12-3/TRBV12-4
j_gene: TRBJ1-4
len: 12
d_gene: TRBD1

CDR3aa: SVATDTSGSLDTQY
v_gene: TRBV29-1
j_gene: TRBJ2-3
len: 14
d_gene: TRBD2

CDR3aa: ASSTGTITGELF
v_gene: TRBV10-1
j_gene: TRBJ2-2
len: 12
d_gene: -

CDR3aa: ASRGATGLYNEQF
v_gene: TRBV6-5
j_gene: TRBJ2-1
len: 13
d_gene: -